This T cell receptor beta chain was sequenced for a study of CD8 T cells in Susac syndrome. Germline assignment: CDR1 SGHTA and CDR2 FQGNSA. The CDR3 is made up of 19 amino acids. The trim removed 1 base at V and 0 bases at J, leaving 11 bases unmatched. When the RNA was reverse transcribed, random hexamers were used with an input of 0.5 to 1 ug. One entry per CDR3 protein results from TCRdb running MiXCR on the immunoSEQ multiplex PCR reads. The table lists roughly 200,000 distinct CDR3 sequences, roughly 95% of them singletons. This clonotype was sampled from a human donor with multiple sclerosis. The sample taken for sequencing was CD4+ T cells from PBMCs. V is TRBV7-2 and J is TRBJ2-3; 9 positions agree with TRBD1. In DNA, the CDR3 is TGTGCCAGCAGCTTAGTAGTCCCGGGACAGGGATCGAGCACAGATACGCAGTATTTT. Protein: CASSLVVPGQGSSTDTQYF.